These 26 T cell receptor beta chains were all obtained from the same sample, sequenced in a study of shared clonotypes between healthy human individuals (dated by TCRdb to 2020 to 2021). The library came from the immunoSEQ multiplex PCR assay. This immuneACCESS table, as held by TCRdb, lists in-frame sequences with V and J called but not all clones. Of the missing ones, under half trace to an unresolved V gene in checked studies; the others have no known cause. The sample table shows some 2.3 million clones, and just over 90% are seen once. The leading ten clones occupy approximately 0.4% of the sample. The specimen was naive CD4+ T cells from PBMCs. Per the publication, the cell subset or site label means: CD45RA+ positively selected. The receptor source for this set is a man in his late teens or twenties in good health. Some clones in this sample may be carry-over from other donors' samples.

This clone appeared a few times. As DNA, the CDR3 is TGTGCCATCAAATGGGCAGGAGAGAACACTGAAGCTTTCTTT. Its protein product is CAIKWAGENTEAFF. The chain recombines TRBV10-3 with TRBJ1-1; no definite D call. Germline V gene data show CDR1 as ENHRY and CDR2 as SYGVKD. Trimming shortened V by 7 bases and J by 1 base, and 13 bases separated the two germline ends. The CDR3 has 14 amino acids.

This rearrangement joins TRBV27 to TRBJ1-2; D gene ambiguous. The CDR3 consists of 14 residues. In germline, CDR1 is MNHEY, CDR2 SMNVEV (reference sequence). The V gene lost 2 bases and the J gene lost 6 bases, with 13 bases spanning the gap. In DNA form, the CDR3 reads TGTGCCAGCAGTTTAGTTTCGGGGAGAGATGGCTACACCTTC. Translation gives CASSLVSGRDGYTF.

V and J are TRBV25-1 and TRBJ2-1, with 8 positions matching TRBD2. V was pared by 5 bases and J by 0 bases, with 3 bases of the junction left unmatched. The V gene's germline CDR1 is MGHDK and CDR2 SYGVNS. The CDR3 covers 15 residues. CDR3 loop: CASSTSGSSYNEQFF. CDR3 DNA sequence: TGTGCCAGCAGTACTAGCGGAAGCTCCTACAATGAGCAGTTCTTC. Full variable domain (remainder filled in from reference TRBV25-1 and TRBJ2-1): EADIYQTPRYLVIGTGKKITLECSQTMGHDKMYWYQQDPGMELHLIHYSYGVNSTEKGDLSSESTVSRIRTEHFPLTLESARPSHTSQYLCASSTSGSSYNEQFFGPGTRLTVL.

The CDR3 is CASSERGPRGGEQYF. The CDR3 bases are TGTGCCAGCAGCGAGAGGGGCCCCAGGGGTGGCGAGCAGTACTTC. The V and J genes are TRBV7-9 and TRBJ2-7; D might be TRBD1 (6 bases). Trimming removed 5 bases from V and 6 bases from J, with 20 bases in between. The V gene's germline CDR1 is SEHNR and CDR2 FQNEAQ (reference sequence). The CDR3 is 15 amino acids. Complete variable domain (other parts from reference TRBV7-9 and TRBJ2-7): DTGVSQNPRHKITKRGQNVTFRCDPISEHNRLYWYRQTLGQGPEFLTYFQNEAQLEKSRLLSDRFSAERPKGSFSTLEIQRTEQGDSAMYLCASSERGPRGGEQYFGPGTRLTVT.

The CDR3, as DNA: TGTGCCAGTCTAGGGGGTTCATACGAGCAGTACTTC. This encodes CASLGGSYEQYF. V usage is TRBV5-6 and J usage is TRBJ2-7; maybe TRBD1 (6 bases). V was cut by 8 bases and J by 4 bases, with 13 bases left in between. This CDR3 region has 12 residues. The germline CDR1 and CDR2 sequences are SGHDT and YYEEEE.

The chain employs TRBV19 and TRBJ2-7; D may be TRBD1 (5 bases). The CDR3 totals 15 residues. The ends were cut back, 3 bases at V and 6 bases at J, with 18 bases in the middle. CDR1 LNHDA and CDR2 SQIVND come from the germline V gene (reference sequence). The CDR3 loop reads CASSINSGARGEQYF. The CDR3 coding sequence is TGTGCCAGTAGTATTAATTCGGGCGCTAGGGGCGAGCAGTACTTC.

Comment on this clone: The same CDR3 arises from other DNA sequences in this sample as well. The chain has TRBV18 and TRBJ2-3, with D unclear. In germline, CDR1 is KGHSH, CDR2 LQKENI. V lost 1 base and J lost 4, with 3 bases in between. The CDR3 consists of 12 residues. The CDR3 nucleotides read TGTGCCAGCTCACCACTTTCAGATACGCAGTATTTT. This gives the protein CASSPLSDTQYF.

V is TRBV7-9 and J is TRBJ2-3; TRBD2 matches at 7 bases. This CDR3 has 14 residues. Germline V gene lookup returns CDR1 SEHNR and CDR2 FQNEAQ (reference sequence). Trimming cost V 4 bases and J 2 bases; bases outside gene matches: 3. CDR3 sequence (DNA): TGTGCCAGCAGCTCGCTAGCGGACACAGATACGCAGTATTTT. It specifies CASSSLADTDTQYF.

The chain links TRBV4-1 to TRBJ2-1; TRBD2 aligns across 13 bases. The germline V gene encodes CDR1 MGHRA and CDR2 YSYEKL. Unmatched junction bases numbered 6, after V lost 4 bases and J lost 9 bases. The CDR3 runs to 15 residues. DNA of the CDR3: TGCGCCAGCAGCCCGCCGGGACTAGCGGGGTCTGAGCAGTTCTTC. Protein product: CASSPPGLAGSEQFF.

The CDR3 nucleotides read TGTGCCAGCAGGTTGGACCGGGCACTTGTCTACACCTTC. Its translation: CASRLDRALVYTF. V usage is TRBV6-6 and J usage is TRBJ1-2, with D unclear. Per germline, CDR1 MNHNY and CDR2 SVGAGI (reference sequence). With 6 bases removed from V and 10 bases from J, the gap between germline ends came to 18 bases. The CDR3 runs 13 residues.

The rearrangement joins TRBV7-2 to TRBJ2-7; TRBD2 aligns across 10 bases. CDR1 and CDR2 (germline): SGHTA, FQGNSA. This CDR3 spans 14 amino acids. V lost 4 bases, J lost 5 bases, and 5 bases stayed unmatched. This chain's CDR3 is CASSSPGLAHEQYF. The CDR3 bases are TGTGCCAGCAGCTCCCCGGGACTAGCGCACGAGCAGTACTTC. The complete variable domain, with remaining parts taken from reference TRBV7-2 and TRBJ2-7, reads GAGVSQSPSNKVTEKGKDVELRCDPISGHTALYWYRQSLGQGLEFLIYFQGNSAPDKSGLPSDRFSAERTGGSVSTLTIQRTQQEDSAVYLCASSSPGLAHEQYFGPGTRLTVT.

The CDR3 reads CASSLAIAGANGGEQFF. CDR3 DNA sequence: TGCGCCAGCAGCTTGGCGATAGCGGGTGCAAACGGGGGTGAGCAGTTCTTC. The J gene is TRBJ2-1, the V gene TRBV5-1, with 7 bases identical to TRBD2. The CDR3 covers 17 residues. Germline V gene sequence: CDR1 SGHRS, CDR2 YFSETQ. V shed 0 bases, J shed 9 bases, and the junction held 15 bases outside the gene matches.

J is TRBJ2-7 and V is TRBV9, with unresolved D. Trimming stripped 3 bases from V and 5 bases from J, with 12 bases between. CDR3 size: 13 residues. Germline V gives CDR1 SGDLS, CDR2 YYNGEE. Here the CDR3 DNA reads TGTGCCAGCAGCGCGGACCCTAGGGACGAGCAGTACTTC. This sequence encodes CASSADPRDEQYF. Looking up the rest from reference TRBV9 and TRBJ2-7 gives the full variable domain: DSGVTQTPKHLITATGQRVTLRCSPRSGDLSVYWYQQSLDQGLQFLIQYYNGEERAKGNILERFSAQQFPDLHSELNLSSLELGDSALYFCASSADPRDEQYFGPGTRLTVT.

The chain carries TRBV6-1 and TRBJ2-2, with 7 bases matching TRBD2. Germline V gives CDR1 MNHNS, CDR2 SASEGT. V gave up 7 bases and J gave up 7 bases; unmatched junction bases: 6. This CDR3 comprises 13 residues. The CDR3 coding sequence is TGTGCCAGCACTCGGGGGGATCACGGGGAGCTGTTTTTT. Translating it yields CASTRGDHGELFF.

This chain links TRBV9 with TRBJ2-6; 11 nucleotides agree with TRBD2. The CDR3 consists of 20 residues. Trimming took 0 bases from V and 2 from J; bases not matched to a gene: 10. CDR1 is SGDLS, CDR2 YYNGEE, per germline. DNA for the CDR3: TGTGCCAGCAGCGTAGGGTTAGCGGGAGGGCCGAGCACTGGGGCCAACGTCCTGACTTTC. The encoded protein is CASSVGLAGGPSTGANVLTF.

The chain is built from TRBV30 and TRBJ2-1; TRBD2 aligns across 8 bases. CDR3 length: 13 amino acids. The trim removed 5 bases at V and 6 bases at J, leaving 6 bases unmatched. Germline V gene sequence: CDR1 GTSNPN, CDR2 SVGIG (reference sequence). CDR3 in amino acids: CAWGTGTSNEQFF. CDR3 coding DNA: TGTGCCTGGGGAACCGGGACTAGCAATGAGCAGTTCTTC.

The rearrangement links TRBV4-2 to TRBJ2-1; TRBD2 aligns across 11 bases. Germline V gene lookup returns CDR1 LGHNA and CDR2 YNFKEQ. CDR3 length: 18 residues. J was trimmed by 4 bases and V by 0 bases; bases with no gene match: 8. CDR3 protein: CASSQEFSGLAVYNEQFF. In DNA, the CDR3 is TGTGCCAGCAGCCAAGAATTCTCGGGACTAGCGGTTTACAATGAGCAGTTCTTC.

This sequence joins TRBV7-2 and TRBJ2-1; the D is unclear. V was clipped by 6 bases and J by 4 bases, with 10 bases between them. Germline V gene data show CDR1 as SGHTA and CDR2 as FQGNSA. The CDR3 has 13 residues. This CDR3 reads CASSPDAYNEQFF. The CDR3, as DNA: TGTGCCAGCAGTCCAGACGCTTACAATGAGCAGTTCTTC.

V gene TRBV19 combines with J gene TRBJ2-2, with D perhaps matching TRBD2 (6 bases). Germline CDR1 LNHDA, CDR2 SQIVND (reference sequence). The CDR3 is made up of 17 amino acids. The germline V and J ends were trimmed by 3 bases and 6 bases, with 20 bases remaining between them. CDR3: CASSMSFVLAGAGELFF. The CDR3 nucleotides are TGTGCCAGTAGTATGTCTTTCGTACTAGCTGGGGCCGGGGAGCTGTTTTTT. The whole variable domain, remainder taken from reference TRBV19 and TRBJ2-2, is DGGITQSPKYLFRKEGQNVTLSCEQNLNHDAMYWYRQDPGQGLRLIYYSQIVNDFQKGDIAEGYSVSREKKESFPLTVTSAQKNPTAFYLCASSMSFVLAGAGELFFGEGSRLTVL.

The V gene is TRBV28, the J gene TRBJ2-7; 10 nucleotides agree with TRBD1. Germline loops: CDR1 MDHEN, CDR2 SYDVKM. This CDR3 has 15 amino acids. The V gene end was trimmed by 1 base and the J gene end by 4 bases; junction bases not matched to a gene: 4. The CDR3 region is CASSLSGQGIYEQYF. Here the CDR3 DNA reads TGTGCCAGCAGTTTATCGGGACAGGGGATATACGAGCAGTACTTC.

This chain joins TRBV18 and TRBJ1-1; D perhaps matches TRBD1 (6 bases). V was trimmed by 4 bases and J by 4 bases, leaving 19 bases between them. This CDR3 is 16 amino acids long. Germline assignment: CDR1 KGHSH and CDR2 LQKENI. The CDR3 DNA sequence: TGTGCCAGCTCACTACTAGGACAGAAGGAAGGCACTGAAGCTTTCTTT. This gives the protein CASSLLGQKEGTEAFF.

The CDR3 DNA follows: TGTGCCAGCAGTGAATCTAGCGGGAGGGGCAATGAGCAGTTCTTC. Protein: CASSESSGRGNEQFF. The gene calls are TRBV2 and TRBJ2-1; TRBD2 agrees at 12 bases. The CDR3 is 15 residues long. V was pared by 2 bases and J by 6 bases, with 2 bases of the junction left unmatched. Germline values: CDR1 SNHLY, CDR2 FYNNEI.

This chain uses TRBV6-5 with TRBJ2-1; no clear D. V lost 4 bases, J lost 8 bases, and 15 bases lay in between. The CDR3 is 14 amino acids. Germline assignment: CDR1 MNHEY and CDR2 SVGAGI. CDR3 loop: CASSLKGFLDEQFF. In DNA, the CDR3 is TGTGCCAGCAGTTTGAAAGGATTTTTGGATGAGCAGTTCTTC.

As regards this clone: Other DNA sequences in the same sample also yield this CDR3. The V gene is TRBV7-9, the J gene TRBJ1-4; D might be TRBD1 (5 bases). This CDR3 has 14 residues. Germline-derived CDR1 and CDR2 are SEHNR and FQNEAQ (reference sequence). V gave up 2 bases and J gave up 4 bases, with 8 bases separating them. CDR3 residues: CASSLRQGNEKLFF. The DNA of the CDR3 is TGTGCCAGCAGCTTACGTCAGGGTAATGAAAAACTGTTTTTT. The full variable domain, its missing parts supplied by reference TRBV7-9 and TRBJ1-4, is DTGVSQNPRHKITKRGQNVTFRCDPISEHNRLYWYRQTLGQGPEFLTYFQNEAQLEKSRLLSDRFSAERPKGSFSTLEIQRTEQGDSAMYLCASSLRQGNEKLFFGSGTQLSVL.

The chain has TRBV15 and TRBJ2-2, with D possibly TRBD1 on 5 matching bases. With 4 bases removed from V and 1 base from J, the gap between germline ends came to 7 bases. Germline V gene sequence: CDR1 LNHNV, CDR2 YYDKDF (reference sequence). The CDR3 contains 14 residues. The CDR3 DNA is TGTGCCACCAGCATGACAGTGAACACCGGGGAGCTGTTTTTT. Its translation: CATSMTVNTGELFF.

This clone came up once. V and J are TRBV7-2 and TRBJ1-2; D perhaps matches TRBD1 (5 bases). The CDR3 has 13 amino acids. V lost 5 bases and J lost 8, with 15 bases in between. Germline CDR1 and CDR2: SGHTA and FQGNSA. The CDR3 coding sequence is TGTGCCAGCAGCATAACCCCAGGGAGCGGCTACACCTTC. Its protein product is CASSITPGSGYTF. Drawing the rest from reference TRBV7-2 and TRBJ1-2, the complete variable domain is GAGVSQSPSNKVTEKGKDVELRCDPISGHTALYWYRQSLGQGLEFLIYFQGNSAPDKSGLPSDRFSAERTGGSVSTLTIQRTQQEDSAVYLCASSITPGSGYTFGSGTRLTVV.